This TCR beta chain was identified during a study of identical twins. Points from the study as a whole: With beta out-of-frame sequences, excess sharing by twins was weaker. Models predicted less out-of-frame TCR alpha sharing in monozygotic twins than was found.

From the 5' RACE reads, TCRdb called clonotypes with MiXCR, one entry per CDR3 protein. Among some 790,000 distinct CDR3 sequences listed, roughly 18% were seen once. This CDR3 is built from 12 residues. Germline assignment: CDR1 SQVTM and CDR2 ANQGSEA. The J segment lost 5 bases and the V segment lost 7 bases, leaving 5 bases of the junction unmatched. Details on this clonotype: No antigen is known for it.

A further study also used this sample, focusing on T cells expressing NK-cell markers.

The sequencing sample was made of PBMCs. The chain combines TRBV29-1 with TRBJ2-7; 10 nucleotides line up with TRBD1. The clonotype was recovered from a woman between 18 and 29 years old in good health. CDR3: CSAGQGINEQYF. DNA for the CDR3: TGCAGCGCGGGACAGGGGATAAACGAGCAGTACTTC.